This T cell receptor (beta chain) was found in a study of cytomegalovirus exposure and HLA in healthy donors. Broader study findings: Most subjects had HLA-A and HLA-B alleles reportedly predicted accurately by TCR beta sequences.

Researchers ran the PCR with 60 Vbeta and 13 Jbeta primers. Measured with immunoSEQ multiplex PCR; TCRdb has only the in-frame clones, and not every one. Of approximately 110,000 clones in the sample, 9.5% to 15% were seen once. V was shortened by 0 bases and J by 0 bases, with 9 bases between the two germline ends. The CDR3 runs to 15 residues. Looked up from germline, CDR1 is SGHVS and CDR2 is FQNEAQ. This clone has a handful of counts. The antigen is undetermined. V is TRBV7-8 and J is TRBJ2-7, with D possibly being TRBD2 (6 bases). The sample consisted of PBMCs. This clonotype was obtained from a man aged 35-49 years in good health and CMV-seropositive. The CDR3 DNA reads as TGTGCCAGCAGCTTAGCTAGCGGTAGCTCCTACGAGCAGTACTTC. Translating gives CASSLASGSSYEQYF.